This paragraph reports one T cell receptor beta chain. What it binds is unknown. The source of the sample is a study of cytomegalovirus exposure and HLA in healthy donors. Study observations and caveats: Approximately 17,000 TCR beta sequences were associated with HLA alleles at 0.05 false discovery rate in a later analysis. Earlier findings revealed that most TCR beta V segments proved productive either about 87% or about 30% of the time. TCR association rates varied by HLA locus in a later analysis, with DRB1 highest and HLA-C lowest.

The study ran its PCR with 60 Vbeta and 13 Jbeta primers. Measured with immunoSEQ multiplex PCR; TCRdb has only the in-frame clones, and not every one. The sample consists of around 120,000 clones, around 69% of them appearing once. The records omit this donor's CMV serostatus. The V end lost 7 bases, the J end lost 11 bases, and 21 bases lay between the germline ends. Germline V gene lookup returns CDR1 MNHEY and CDR2 SMNVEV (reference sequence). The CDR3 covers 13 residues. The source material was PBMCs. The chain has TRBV27 and TRBJ2-7; no clear D. The clonotype was recovered from a human donor in good health. CDR3 DNA: TGTGCCAGCACCTCACAATTCTTGGCAGTGGAGTACTTC. Protein: CASTSQFLAVEYF.